This paragraph covers one TCR beta chain sequence. Its recognized antigen is unknown. Base qualities are not at hand, and no much larger clone is one base apart. Focal radiation therapy combined with CTLA-4 blockade (ipilimumab) was tested in patients with chemo-refractory metastatic non-small-cell lung cancer. The germline V gene yields MNHEY for CDR1 and SVGAGI for CDR2. CDR3 length: 15 amino acids, cysteine to phenylalanine. Only the CDR3 DNA is retained, 45 bases long and in frame from the first base. Trimming takes 6 bases off V and 0 bases off J; junction bases not matched to a gene: 5. The source of the sample is a study of radiotherapy plus CTLA-4 blockade in lung cancer (dated by TCRdb to the late 2010s). Study-wide context: Among the enrolled patients, roughly 17% had an objective response, and 31% reached disease control.

Receptor libraries were prepared by the immunoSEQ multiplex PCR assay. What TCRdb holds here is the immuneACCESS table cut down to in-frame rearrangements. Part of the clones is not present; checked against another copy, under half of the missing clones reflect an unresolved V gene, and the others are unexplained. For this sample there are around 22,000 clones; around 71% appear just once. The ten biggest clones cover approximately 3% of the sample. What the research found in general, with its limitations: The strongest predictors of response were reported to be early dynamic shifts in blood T cell clones along with a rise in serum interferon-beta following radiation. After treatment with radiotherapy and ipilimumab, TCR clones that originated in tumors expanded in peripheral blood.

The chain employs TRBV6-5 and TRBJ1-5; 7 nucleotides in the junction match TRBD1. The TCR comes from a human donor with non-small cell lung cancer whose response to radiotherapy plus ipilimumab could not be evaluated. Sequencing was performed on peripheral blood, taken from a patient treated with radiotherapy plus ipilimumab. The CDR3 region: CASRQGTYSNQPQHF. The DNA sequence is TGTGCCAGCAGACAGGGGACTTATAGCAATCAGCCCCAGCATTTT.